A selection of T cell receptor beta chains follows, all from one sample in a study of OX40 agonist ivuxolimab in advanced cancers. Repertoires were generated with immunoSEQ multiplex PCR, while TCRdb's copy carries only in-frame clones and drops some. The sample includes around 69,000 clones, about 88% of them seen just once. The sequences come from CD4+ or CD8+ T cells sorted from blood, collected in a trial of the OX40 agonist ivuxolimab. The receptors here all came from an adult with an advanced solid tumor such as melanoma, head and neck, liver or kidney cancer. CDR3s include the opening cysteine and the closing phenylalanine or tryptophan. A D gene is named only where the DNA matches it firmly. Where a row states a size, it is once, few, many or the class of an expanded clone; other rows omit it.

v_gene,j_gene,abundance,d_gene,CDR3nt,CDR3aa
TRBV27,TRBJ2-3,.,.,TGTGCCAGCAGTTTATCGCTGGGCGGGGGCACAGATACGCAGTATTTT,CASSLSLGGGTDTQYF
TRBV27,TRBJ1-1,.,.,TGTGCCAGCAGTTTCTTACAGGGCACTGAAGCTTTCTTT,CASSFLQGTEAFF
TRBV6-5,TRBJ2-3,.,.,TGTGCCAGCCTCAGGGGTGATACGCAGTATTTT,CASLRGDTQYF
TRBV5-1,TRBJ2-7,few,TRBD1,TGCGCCAGCAGGGACTCGGGACAGGGGTCTTACGAGCAGTACTTC,CASRDSGQGSYEQYF
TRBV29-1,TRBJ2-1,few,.,TGCAGCGTTGAGGGGGTTCGCGACAATGAGCAGTTCTTC,CSVEGVRDNEQFF
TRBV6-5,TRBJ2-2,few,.,TGTGCCAGCAGTTTGGGAGGGGGGACCGCCGGGGAGCTGTTTTTT,CASSLGGGTAGELFF
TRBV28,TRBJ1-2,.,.,TGTGCCAGCAGGGAGCAGGGGAATATTCTTGAGGGCTACACCTTC,CASREQGNILEGYTF
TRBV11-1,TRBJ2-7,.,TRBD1,TGTGCCAGCAGCAGTCGGGACAGGGCGTGGGAGCAGTACTTC,CASSSRDRAWEQYF
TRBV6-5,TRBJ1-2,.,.,TGTGCCAGCCTTCAACCCGGGGGAAACTATGGCTACACCTTC,CASLQPGGNYGYTF
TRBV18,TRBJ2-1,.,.,TGTGCCAGCTCACCGCCGACAGCGAGCTCCTACAATGAGCAGTTCTTC,CASSPPTASSYNEQFF
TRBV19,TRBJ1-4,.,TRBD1,TGTGCCAGTAGTATAGGTCAGGGGGCAACTAATGAAAAACTGTTTTTT,CASSIGQGATNEKLFF
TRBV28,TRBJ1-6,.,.,TGTGCCAGCAGTTCCACGCGGGAATCACCCCTCCACTTT,CASSSTRESPLHF
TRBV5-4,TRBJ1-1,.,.,TGTGCCAGCAAAGGAATCTTGAACACTGAAGCTTTCTTT,CASKGILNTEAFF
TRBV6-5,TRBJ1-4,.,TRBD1,TGTGCCAGCAGTTATACGCAGGGGGCCCTTGAAAAACTGTTTTTT,CASSYTQGALEKLFF
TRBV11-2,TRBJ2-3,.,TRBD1,TGTGCCAGCAGCTTAGGGGTAGACAGGGGCACAGATACGCAGTATTTT,CASSLGVDRGTDTQYF
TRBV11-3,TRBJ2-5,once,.,TGTGCCAGCAGCCAAGAGGGGAAAGAGACCCAGTACTTC,CASSQEGKETQYF
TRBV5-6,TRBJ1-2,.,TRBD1,TGTGCCAGCAGCTATGGGACAGGGGAATCTAACTACGGCTACACCTTC,CASSYGTGESNYGYTF
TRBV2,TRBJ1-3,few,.,TGTGCCAGCAGTGAAATGGCGAGGACTCACACCATATATTTT,CASSEMARTHTIYF